This T cell receptor (beta chain) was observed in a study of T cells and Merkel cell carcinoma outcomes (TCRdb year 2020). Background on the whole study: The tumor T-cell repertoire, together with T-cell density, was examined as a predictor of clinical outcome in patients with Merkel cell carcinoma. Points the paper makes about the study in general: The combination of T-cell repertoire features and T-cell density was reported to predict clinical outcomes in patients with Merkel cell carcinoma.

The protocol used for the library was the immunoSEQ multiplex PCR assay. As stored in TCRdb, this immuneACCESS dataset retains in-frame rearrangements with V and J assigned. A fraction of the clones does not appear; measured against another copy, unresolved V genes explain less than half of the discrepancy, and the remainder lacks a known reason. This sample comprises approximately 6,500 clones, approximately 77% of them detected only once. 5.9% of the sample is in the top ten clones. Samples came from patients with Merkel cell carcinoma. Notes on this clone: It lacks a known antigen. Qualities for individual bases were not recorded, and no much larger clone is one base off.

The germline V gene yields SNHLY for CDR1 and FYNNEI for CDR2. Inclusive of the bounding cysteine and phenylalanine, the CDR3 is 16 residues long. The CDR3 DNA has 48 bases and is translated from base 1. V and J lose 4 bases and 2 bases, and a span of 16 bases separates them. The chain is assembled from TRBV2 and TRBJ2-3, with the D segment identity uncertain. This TCR was sampled from a human donor with Merkel cell carcinoma. Material: tumor tissue from Merkel cell carcinoma. Here is the DNA: TGTGCCAGCAGTGTCCGGGCCGATACTTTCACAGATACGCAGTATTTT. It encodes CASSVRADTFTDTQYF. This CDR3, with the reference TRBV2 and TRBJ2-3 proteins standing in past its ends, gives the full variable domain EPEVTQTPSHQVTQMGQEVILRCVPISNHLYFYWYRQILGQKVEFLVSFYNNEISEKSEIFDDQFSVERPDGSNFTLKIRSTKLEDSAMYFCASSVRADTFTDTQYFGPGTRLTVL.